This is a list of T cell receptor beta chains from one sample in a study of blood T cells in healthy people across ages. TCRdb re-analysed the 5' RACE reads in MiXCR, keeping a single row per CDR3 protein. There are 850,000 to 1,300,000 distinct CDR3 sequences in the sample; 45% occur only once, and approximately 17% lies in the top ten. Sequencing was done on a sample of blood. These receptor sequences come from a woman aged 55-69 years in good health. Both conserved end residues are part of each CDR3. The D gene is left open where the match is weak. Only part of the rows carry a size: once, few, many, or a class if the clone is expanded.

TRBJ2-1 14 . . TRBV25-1 TGTGCCAGCAGTCCCGCGGAGGGGGACAATGAGCAGTTCTTC CASSPAEGDNEQFF
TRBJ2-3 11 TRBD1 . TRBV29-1 TGCAGCGTAGGACAGGGGGCCTGGCAGTATTTT CSVGQGAWQYF
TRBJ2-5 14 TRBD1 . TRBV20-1 TGCAGTGCTAGGGCCGGACAGGCCCAAGAGACCCAGTACTTC CSARAGQAQETQYF
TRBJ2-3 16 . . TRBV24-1 TGTGCCACCAGTGATTTGCAGTTTGGAGGAACAGATACGCAGTATTTT CATSDLQFGGTDTQYF
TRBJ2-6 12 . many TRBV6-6 TGTGCCAGCAGGTCTGGGGCCAACGTCCTGACTTTC CASRSGANVLTF
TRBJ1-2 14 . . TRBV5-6 TGTGCCAGCAGCTTGACAGAAACTAACTATGGCTACACCTTC CASSLTETNYGYTF
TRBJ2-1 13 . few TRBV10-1 TGCGCCAGCAGTGAGTCGCCGGGCGATGAGCAGTTCTTC CASSESPGDEQFF
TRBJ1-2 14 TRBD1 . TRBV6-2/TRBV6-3 TGTGCCAGCAGTAAGGACAGGGCGAACTATGGCTACACCTTC CASSKDRANYGYTF
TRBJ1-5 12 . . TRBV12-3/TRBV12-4 TGTGCCAGCTCAGTCGGAGCTCAGCCCCAGCATTTT CASSVGAQPQHF
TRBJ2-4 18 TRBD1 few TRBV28 TGTGCCAGCAGCGCCGGGACAGGTGGTTTAGGGTCCAAAAACATTCAGTACTTC CASSAGTGGLGSKNIQYF
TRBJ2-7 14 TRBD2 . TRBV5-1 TGCGCCAGCAGCTTGTTAGCGGGATACAATGAGCAGTACTTC CASSLLAGYNEQYF
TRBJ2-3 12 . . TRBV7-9 TGTGCCAGCAACTTAGGTCTAGATACGCAGTATTTT CASNLGLDTQYF
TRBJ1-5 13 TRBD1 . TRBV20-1 TGCAGTGCTCGTGACAGGGGGGATCAGCCCCAGCATTTT CSARDRGDQPQHF
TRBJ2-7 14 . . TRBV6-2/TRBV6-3 TGTGCCAGCAGTTACCGGGGCAGAGGCTACGAGCAGTACTTC CASSYRGRGYEQYF
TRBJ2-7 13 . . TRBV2 TGTGCCAGCAGTGTTACGGGGGCGGGCGAGCAGTACTTC CASSVTGAGEQYF
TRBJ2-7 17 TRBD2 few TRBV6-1 TGTGCCAGCAGTGGGTTTCCCGGACTAGCGGGTATCGACGAGCAGTACTTC CASSGFPGLAGIDEQYF
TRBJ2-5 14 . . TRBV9 TGTGCCAGCAGCGTAGACCTGATGAGGGAGACCCAGTACTTC CASSVDLMRETQYF
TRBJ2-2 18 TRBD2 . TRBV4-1 TGCGCCAGCAGCCATGCCCCCGGACTAGCGGGAGAGACCGGGGAGCTGTTTTTT CASSHAPGLAGETGELFF
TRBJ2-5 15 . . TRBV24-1 TGTGCCACCAGTGACCCCGGGATGTCTGACAATGAGCAGTACTTC CATSDPGMSDNEQYF
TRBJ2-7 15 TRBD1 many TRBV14 TGTGCCAGCAGCCCCCGGGACAGGAACTCCTACGAGCAGTACTTC CASSPRDRNSYEQYF
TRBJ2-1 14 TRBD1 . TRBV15 TGTGCCACCAGCGAGGGGGCTCCCTACAATGAGCAGTTCTTC CATSEGAPYNEQFF
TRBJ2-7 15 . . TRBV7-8 TGTGCCAGCAGCTTAGTGGATGGAAGTACCCACGAGCAGTACTTC CASSLVDGSTHEQYF
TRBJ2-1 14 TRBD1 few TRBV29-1 TGCAGCGCCCTAACAGGGGGCAACTACAATGAGCAGTTCTTC CSALTGGNYNEQFF
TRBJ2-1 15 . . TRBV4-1 TGCGCCAGCACGAAGGGGCCGAGCTCCTACAATGAGCAGTTCTTC CASTKGPSSYNEQFF
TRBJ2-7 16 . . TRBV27 TGTGCCAGCAGTCTCCTCAGGACAGTCCGCTCCTACGAGCAGTACTTC CASSLLRTVRSYEQYF
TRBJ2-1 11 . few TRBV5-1 TGCGCCAGCGGACTGTCCTCCCGGCAGTTCTTC CASGLSSRQFF
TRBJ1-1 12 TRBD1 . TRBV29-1 TGCAGAGCGGACAGGGGGGACACTGAAGCTTTCTTT CRADRGDTEAFF
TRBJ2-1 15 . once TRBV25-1 TGTGCCAGCAGTGATCTCCGGAGCTCCTACAATGAGCAGTTCTTC CASSDLRSSYNEQFF
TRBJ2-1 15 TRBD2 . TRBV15 TGTGCCACCAGCAGAGACGTCCTAGCGGGAGTTGAGCAGTTCTTC CATSRDVLAGVEQFF
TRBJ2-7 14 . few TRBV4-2 TGTGCCAGCAGCCAAGAAATGAGGGAGGAAGAGCAGTACTTC CASSQEMREEEQYF
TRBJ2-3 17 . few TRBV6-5 TGTGCCAGCAGTTACGGGCTTGCGGGCGGTAGCACAGATACGCAGTATTTT CASSYGLAGGSTDTQYF
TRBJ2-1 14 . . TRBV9 TGTGCCAGCAGCGTATACTACAGGGACAATGAGCAGTTCTTC CASSVYYRDNEQFF
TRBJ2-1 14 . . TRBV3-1 TGTGCCAGCAGCCAAGGGAACGGGATTGGTGAGCAGTTCTTC CASSQGNGIGEQFF
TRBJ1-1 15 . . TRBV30 TGTGCCTGGAGTGTATGGGGGGCCGCGAACACTGAAGCTTTCTTT CAWSVWGAANTEAFF
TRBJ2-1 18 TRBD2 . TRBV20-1 TGCAGTGCGAACCCTCCGATGGGTAGCGGGAGATCTTGGCATGAGCAGTTCTTC CSANPPMGSGRSWHEQFF
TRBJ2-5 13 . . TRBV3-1 TGTGCCAGCAGCCAAGAGGTCCTACGGGGGATGTACTTC CASSQEVLRGMYF
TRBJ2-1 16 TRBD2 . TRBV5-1 TGCGCCAGCAGTGGCCTGGGGACTAGCGGGAGGAATGAGCAGTTCTTC CASSGLGTSGRNEQFF
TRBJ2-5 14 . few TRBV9 TGTGCCAGCAGCCCCCCCGGGACCACCATCGCGCAGTACTTC CASSPPGTTIAQYF
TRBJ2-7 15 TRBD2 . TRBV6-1 TGTGCCAGCAGTGCAGAACTAGCGGGGCCCTACGAGCAGTACTTC CASSAELAGPYEQYF